The 12 T cell receptor beta chains below all came from one sample that was sequenced in a study of T cell repertoires in cytomegalovirus infection (dated by TCRdb to between 2017 and 2020). Antigens of these TCRs are unknown. This specimen's treatment or condition label, per the study, means: in vitro stimulation with specific CMV peptide epitopes to enrich CMV-specific T cells. Sequencing used an Illumina HiSeq 1500. TCRdb handled the public reads itself, with Q25 trimming in fastp and clone calling in MiXCR, and kept productive beta chains. Records with the same CDR3 protein are collapsed into one entry carrying the most frequent genes and DNA. The sample includes roughly 500,000 distinct CDR3 sequences, with about 33% observed a single time. The top ten clones comprise 15% to 20% of the sample. The input for sequencing was cultured PBMCs, taken from culture after CMV antigen stimulation. Every receptor here comes from a human donor in good health (CMV status not recorded). Some clones in this sample may be carry-over from other donors' samples.

The chain links TRBV12-5 to TRBJ2-5, with D uncertain. The germline CDR1 and CDR2 sequences are LGHNT and FRNRAP. The germline V and J ends were trimmed by 6 bases and 1 base, with 6 bases remaining between them. The CDR3 covers 12 residues. The CDR3 nucleotides read TGTGCTAGTGGGGATTTCCAAGAGACCCAGTACTTC. Amino acids: CASGDFQETQYF.

The chain has TRBV7-2 and TRBJ1-1; 9 nucleotides match TRBD1. The CDR3 spans 16 residues. After removal of 4 bases from V and 4 bases from J, the junction contained 10 bases not matched to a gene. Germline CDR1 SGHTA, CDR2 FQGNSA. The CDR3, as DNA: TGTGCCAGCAGCTCACTCCGGGACAGGGTGCGCACTGAAGCTTTCTTT. Its translation: CASSSLRDRVRTEAFF.

CDR3 residues: CASSTRTSGSYEQYF. In DNA form, the CDR3 reads TGTGCCAGCAGTACCAGGACTAGCGGGTCCTACGAGCAGTACTTC. The chain carries TRBV12-3 or TRBV12-4 and TRBJ2-7, with 11 bases matching TRBD2. The V gene end was trimmed by 5 bases and the J gene end by 1 base; junction bases not matched to a gene: 4. This CDR3 is 15 amino acids long.

The chain has TRBV29-1 and TRBJ2-2, with D unresolved. Germline V gene lookup returns CDR1 SQVTM and CDR2 ANQGSEA. The CDR3 length is 13 residues. The V end lost 7 bases, the J end lost 0 bases, and 9 bases lay between the germline ends. The CDR3 reads CSGEYSNTGELFF. CDR3 coding DNA: TGCAGCGGAGAGTACTCGAACACCGGGGAGCTGTTTTTT.

This clonotype was seen more than once but under ten times. The rearrangement links TRBV7-2 to TRBJ1-2, with D uncertain. The V end lost 5 bases, the J end lost 4 bases, and 17 bases lay between the germline ends. This CDR3 is built from 15 residues. Germline CDR1 reads SGHTA; CDR2 reads FQGNSA. The CDR3 region has the DNA TGTGCCAGCAGCCCCGGCAGACCGACGTTCTATGGCTACACCTTC. It codes for CASSPGRPTFYGYTF.

This clonotype was seen a few times. The chain has TRBV11-2 and TRBJ1-4; D is uncertain. The CDR3 sequence is 13 residues long. CDR1 SGHAT and CDR2 FQNNGV come from the germline V gene. The V gene lost 4 bases and the J gene lost 7 bases, with 10 bases spanning the gap. CDR3 in DNA: TGTGCCAGCAGCTCCAATCGGGGTGAAAAACTGTTTTTT. Its protein product is CASSSNRGEKLFF.

This clonotype showed up just a few times. The genes are TRBV6-1 and TRBJ1-1, with D possibly matching TRBD1 (5 bases). Trimming pared 3 bases from V and 5 bases from J, leaving 13 bases between. Per germline, CDR1 MNHNS and CDR2 SASEGT. The CDR3 has 14 amino acids. Written as DNA, the CDR3 is TGTGCCAGCAGTGAGCGTCCCGGGGGAACTGAAGCTTTCTTT. Translated, it gives CASSERPGGTEAFF.

The rearrangement links TRBV7-2 to TRBJ2-3, with D possibly TRBD2 on 7 matching bases. The CDR3 is made up of 16 amino acids. The V end was cut by 3 bases, the J end by 4 bases, with 17 bases between. Per the germline V gene, CDR1 is SGHTA and CDR2 is FQGNSA. The CDR3 loop is CASSLGGGRWADTQYF. The DNA for the CDR3 is TGTGCCAGCAGCTTGGGGGGCGGGAGATGGGCAGATACGCAGTATTTT.

Here the CDR3 reads CASRPYGPQETQYF. The CDR3, as DNA: TGTGCCAGCAGGCCGTACGGGCCTCAAGAGACCCAGTACTTC. V gene TRBV7-8 combines with J gene TRBJ2-5; D uncertain. Germline CDR1 SGHVS, CDR2 FQNEAQ. The CDR3 is 14 amino acids. V was shortened by 6 bases and J by 2 bases, with 13 bases between the two germline ends.

The V call is TRBV27, the J call TRBJ2-5; 7 positions agree with TRBD2. The V gene end was trimmed by 0 bases and the J gene end by 2 bases; junction bases not matched to a gene: 15. CDR1 is MNHEY, CDR2 SMNVEV, per germline (reference sequence). The CDR3 has 19 residues. In DNA, the CDR3 is TGTGCCAGCAGTTTATCTAATTTGCTAGGGAGGGCACCTCAAGAGACCCAGTACTTC. Amino acids: CASSLSNLLGRAPQETQYF.

This clonotype has only a few counts. The V and J genes are TRBV5-4 and TRBJ2-1; D may be TRBD1 (6 bases). This CDR3 contains 15 residues. The V gene's germline CDR1 is SGHNT and CDR2 YYREEE (reference sequence). V was cut by 4 bases and J by 2 bases, with 13 bases left in between. CDR3 region: CASSPRAGAYNEQFF. As DNA, the CDR3 is TGTGCCAGCAGCCCCCGGGCAGGGGCCTACAATGAGCAGTTCTTC.

This clonotype turned up a few times. The V and J genes are TRBV7-6 and TRBJ2-7; 8 bases map to TRBD2. Germline V lookup: CDR1 SGHVS, CDR2 FNYEAQ. This CDR3 spans 15 amino acids. The V gene end was trimmed by 2 bases and the J gene end by 0 bases; junction bases not matched to a gene: 3. CDR3 sequence reads: CASSLPAGVSYEQYF. The CDR3 nucleotides read TGTGCCAGCAGCTTACCAGCGGGGGTCTCCTACGAGCAGTACTTC.